This T cell receptor (beta chain) emerged from a study of T cell responses to AZD1222 COVID-19 vaccine. Study-wide background: Second-dose intervals near 4 or 12 weeks were combined.

Sequencing used immunoSEQ multiplex PCR; TCRdb keeps in-frame clones, though not all of them. The table lists some 110,000 clones, about 86% of them singletons. V lost 7 bases and J 4 bases, leaving 10 bases between the germline ends. Germline V CDR1 and CDR2: LNHDA, SQIVND (reference sequence). This CDR3 is built from 12 residues. Broader study findings: At baseline, seropositivity was found in only five or six AZD1222 recipients. Clonal diversity may have been underestimated, and the donors were mostly white British, with more females than males. Vaccine-related CD4 TCRs covered spike, predominating at 160-218 and 743-854.

Worth noting for this clone: The antigen remains unidentified.

The receptor's source is an adult in good health. The input for sequencing was peripheral blood, taken on day 0 of AZD1222 vaccination. The rearrangement joins TRBV19 to TRBJ1-2; tentatively, D is TRBD1 (6 bases). For the CDR3, the DNA is TGTGCCAGTAACTCAGGGGCCTATGGCTACACCTTC. Translation: CASNSGAYGYTF.